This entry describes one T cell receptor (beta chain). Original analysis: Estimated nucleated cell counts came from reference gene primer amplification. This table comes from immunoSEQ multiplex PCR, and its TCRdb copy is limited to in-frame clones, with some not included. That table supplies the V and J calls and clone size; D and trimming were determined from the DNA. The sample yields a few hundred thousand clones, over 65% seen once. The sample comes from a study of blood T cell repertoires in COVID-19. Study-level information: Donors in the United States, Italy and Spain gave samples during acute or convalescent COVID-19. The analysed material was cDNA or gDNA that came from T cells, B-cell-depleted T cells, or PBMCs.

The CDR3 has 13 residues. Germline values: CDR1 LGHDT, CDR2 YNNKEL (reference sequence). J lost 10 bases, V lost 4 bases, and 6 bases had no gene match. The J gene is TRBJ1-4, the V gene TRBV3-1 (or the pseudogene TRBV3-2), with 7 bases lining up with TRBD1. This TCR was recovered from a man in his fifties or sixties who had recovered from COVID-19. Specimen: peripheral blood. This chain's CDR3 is CASSPNRGGKLFF. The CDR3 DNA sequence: TGTGCCAGCAGCCCAAACAGGGGCGGAAAACTGTTTTTT.